This passage covers 10 T cell receptor beta chains from one sample sequenced in a study of CD8 T cells in ankylosing spondylitis. TCRdb passed the 5' RACE reads through MiXCR, listing each CDR3 protein once. The repertoire holds about 260,000 distinct CDR3 sequences, with roughly 20% as singletons. The sample was blood, either unsorted or a sorted T cell fraction (not recorded which). Receptors were obtained from a male donor with ankylosing spondylitis or in good health (not recorded which).

The chain links TRBV28 to TRBJ1-6; 7 nucleotides agree with TRBD1. V trimming: 5 bases; J trimming: 7 bases; junction bases outside the gene matches: 8. The germline gives CDR1 MDHEN, CDR2 SYDVKM. The CDR3 runs 15 residues. CDR3 bases: TGTGCCAGCAGTGTAGACAGGGACGGGAATTCACCCCTCCACTTT. This codes for CASSVDRDGNSPLHF.

In its sample, this clonotype was seen many times. The gene calls are TRBV20-1 and TRBJ2-1; a weak D match, TRBD2 (5 bases). Germline CDR1 reads DFQATT; CDR2 reads SNEGSKA (reference sequence). The CDR3 covers 13 residues. Trimming left V 7 bases short and J 0 bases short, with 10 bases between. The CDR3 is CSGELSSYNEQFF. CDR3 DNA sequence: TGCAGTGGGGAGTTAAGCTCCTACAATGAGCAGTTCTTC.

This chain uses TRBV20-1 with TRBJ2-1; D gene uncertain. Trimming left V 4 bases short and J 3 bases short, with 10 bases between. CDR3 length: 13 residues. Germline V gives CDR1 DFQATT, CDR2 SNEGSKA (reference sequence). The CDR3 DNA reads as TGCAGTGCTATCCTATCCGGCTACAATGAGCAGTTCTTC. It encodes CSAILSGYNEQFF.

This clonotype was detected many times. The chain links TRBV29-1 to TRBJ2-3; weak D call: TRBD2 (5 bases). Trimming pared 5 bases from V and 4 bases from J, leaving 13 bases between. Germline V CDR1 and CDR2: SQVTM, ANQGSEA. This CDR3 comprises 13 residues. The chain's CDR3 is CSVTILVSDTQYF. CDR3 bases: TGCAGCGTTACGATACTAGTTTCAGATACGCAGTATTTT.

J is TRBJ2-1 and V is TRBV24-1; tentatively, D is TRBD2 (5 bases). CDR1 is KGHDR and CDR2 is SFDVKD in the germline V gene. V gave up 3 bases and J gave up 8 bases, with 13 bases separating them. The CDR3 runs to 14 residues. CDR3 residues: CATSDPSGHHEQFF. The CDR3 DNA reads as TGTGCCACCAGTGATCCCAGCGGTCACCATGAGCAGTTCTTC.

V is TRBV5-1 and J is TRBJ1-2; possible D gene TRBD1, 6 bases. V was cut by 7 bases and J by 1 base, with 17 bases left in between. Germline loops: CDR1 SGHRS, CDR2 YFSETQ. The CDR3 has 15 amino acids. The CDR3 DNA is TGCGCCAGCCAGCCCGCCCTACAGGGTAACTATGGCTACACCTTC. Encoded protein: CASQPALQGNYGYTF.

Here the CDR3 reads CASSPGRGREKLFF. The DNA of the CDR3 is TGTGCCAGCAGTCCCGGCAGGGGTCGGGAAAAACTGTTTTTT. The chain joins TRBV27 to TRBJ1-4, with D maybe TRBD1 (6 bases). Germline values: CDR1 MNHEY, CDR2 SMNVEV (reference sequence). This CDR3 has 14 residues. The V and J ends lost 5 bases and 8 bases respectively, with 15 bases between them.

The chain uses TRBV20-1 and TRBJ2-1; TRBD1 matches 9 bases. The length of the CDR3 is 15 residues. Germline lookup yields CDR1 DFQATT and CDR2 SNEGSKA (reference sequence). Trimming cost V 1 base and J 9 bases; bases outside gene matches: 10. The CDR3 DNA reads TGCAGTGCTAGAGTCCTTGTACAGGGGGCCGGTGAGCAGTTCTTC. Protein product: CSARVLVQGAGEQFF.

The chain has TRBV12-3 or TRBV12-4 and TRBJ2-3; 12 nucleotides match TRBD2. The CDR3 length is 18 residues. Germline trimming cut 1 base from V and 1 base from J; bases unmatched to any gene: 6. Written as DNA, the CDR3 is TGTGCCAGCAGTTTAGGGACTAGCGGGGTATCTGGCACAGATACGCAGTATTTT. As protein: CASSLGTSGVSGTDTQYF.

This clonotype has at least ten counts. The chain carries TRBV5-1 and TRBJ2-3; D is ambiguous. Looked up from germline, CDR1 is SGHRS and CDR2 is YFSETQ. V gave up 0 bases and J gave up 0 bases, with 5 bases separating them. This CDR3 is built from 14 residues. CDR3 in amino acids: CASSLERSTDTQYF. The CDR3, as DNA: TGCGCCAGCAGCTTGGAACGAAGCACAGATACGCAGTATTTT. Supplemented by reference TRBV5-1 and TRBJ2-3, the full variable domain reads KAGVTQTPRYLIKTRGQQVTLSCSPISGHRSVSWYQQTPGQGLQFLFEYFSETQRNKGNFPGRFSGRQFSNSRSEMNVSTLELGDSALYLCASSLERSTDTQYFGPGTRLTVL.